The present T cell receptor (beta chain) was sequenced within a study of blood T cells in healthy people across ages. Per germline, CDR1 LGHDT and CDR2 YNNKEL (reference sequence). V dropped 3 bases and J dropped 6 bases, with 6 bases sitting between them. The CDR3 is 12 amino acids. The authors extracted at least 5.5 micrograms of total RNA per sample. A J-beta primer mix and a sample-barcoded 5' primer were used in a second PCR of about 7 to 12 cycles. TCRdb reanalysed the 5' RACE reads using MiXCR and keeps one entry per CDR3 protein. The sample yields roughly 550,000 distinct CDR3 sequences, less than 25% seen once. These data were also reused for a study on T cells of mothers and their children.

The sample taken for sequencing was blood. This sequence originates from a boy between 10 and 17 years old in good health. V is TRBV3-1 and J is TRBJ2-4; unclear D gene. CDR3 coding DNA: TGTGCCAGCAGCCAGGATGGAAACATTCAGTACTTC. Translating gives CASSQDGNIQYF.